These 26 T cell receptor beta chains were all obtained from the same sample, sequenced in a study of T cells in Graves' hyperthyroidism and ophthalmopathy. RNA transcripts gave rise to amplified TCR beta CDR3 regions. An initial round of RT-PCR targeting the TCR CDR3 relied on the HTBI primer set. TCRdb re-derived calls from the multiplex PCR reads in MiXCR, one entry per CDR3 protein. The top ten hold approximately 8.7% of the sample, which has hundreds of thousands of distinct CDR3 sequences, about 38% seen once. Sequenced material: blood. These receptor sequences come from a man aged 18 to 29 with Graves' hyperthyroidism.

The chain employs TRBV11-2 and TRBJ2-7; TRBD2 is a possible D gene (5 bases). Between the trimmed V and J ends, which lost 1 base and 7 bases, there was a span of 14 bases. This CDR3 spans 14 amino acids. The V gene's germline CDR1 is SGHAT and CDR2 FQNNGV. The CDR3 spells CASSLVGLPGEQYF. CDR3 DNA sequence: TGTGCCAGCAGCTTAGTAGGTCTACCGGGGGAGCAGTACTTC. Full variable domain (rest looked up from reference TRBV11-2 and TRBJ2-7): EAGVAQSPRYKIIEKRQSVAFWCNPISGHATLYWYQQILGQGPKLLIQFQNNGVVDDSQLPKDRFSAERLKGVDSTLKIQPAKLEDSAVYLCASSLVGLPGEQYFGPGTRLTVT.

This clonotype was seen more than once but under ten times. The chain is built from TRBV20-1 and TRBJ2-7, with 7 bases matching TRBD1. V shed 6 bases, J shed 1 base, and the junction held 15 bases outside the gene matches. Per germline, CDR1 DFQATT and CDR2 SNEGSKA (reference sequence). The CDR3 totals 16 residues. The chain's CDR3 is CSATAKDRWNSYEQYF. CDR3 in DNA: TGCAGTGCAACCGCTAAGGACAGGTGGAATTCCTACGAGCAGTACTTC.

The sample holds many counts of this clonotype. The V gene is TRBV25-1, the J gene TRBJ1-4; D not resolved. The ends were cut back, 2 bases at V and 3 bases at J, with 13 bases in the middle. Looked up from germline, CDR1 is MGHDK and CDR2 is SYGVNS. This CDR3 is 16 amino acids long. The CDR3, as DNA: TGTGCCAGCAGTGAAGGGTTGACACGAGCTAATGAAAAACTGTTTTTT. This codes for CASSEGLTRANEKLFF.

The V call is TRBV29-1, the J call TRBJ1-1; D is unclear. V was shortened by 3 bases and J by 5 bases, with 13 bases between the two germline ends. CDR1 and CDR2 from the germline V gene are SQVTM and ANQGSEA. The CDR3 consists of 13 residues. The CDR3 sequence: CSVEGTTFTEAFF. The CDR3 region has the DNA TGCAGCGTTGAGGGAACGACATTTACTGAAGCTTTCTTT.

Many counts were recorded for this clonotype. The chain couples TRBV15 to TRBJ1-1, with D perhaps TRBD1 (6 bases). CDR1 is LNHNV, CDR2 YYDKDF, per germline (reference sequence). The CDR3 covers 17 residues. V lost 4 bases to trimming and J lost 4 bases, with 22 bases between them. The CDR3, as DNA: TGTGCCACCAGCACCGACGTGGATCGGGGGCGAGTCACTGAAGCTTTCTTT. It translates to CATSTDVDRGRVTEAFF.

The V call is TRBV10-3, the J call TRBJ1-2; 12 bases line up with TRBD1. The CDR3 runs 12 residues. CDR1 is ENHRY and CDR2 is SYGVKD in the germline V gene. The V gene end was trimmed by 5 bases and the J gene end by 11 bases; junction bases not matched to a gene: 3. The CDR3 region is CAISQGQGAYTF. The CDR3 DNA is TGTGCCATCAGTCAGGGACAGGGGGCATACACCTTC.

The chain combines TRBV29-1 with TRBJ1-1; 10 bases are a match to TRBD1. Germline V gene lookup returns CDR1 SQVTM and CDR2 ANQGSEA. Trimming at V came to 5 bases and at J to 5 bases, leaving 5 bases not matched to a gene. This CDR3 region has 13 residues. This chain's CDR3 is CSVIRTGGTEAFF. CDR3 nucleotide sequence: TGCAGCGTTATTAGGACAGGGGGTACTGAAGCTTTCTTT.

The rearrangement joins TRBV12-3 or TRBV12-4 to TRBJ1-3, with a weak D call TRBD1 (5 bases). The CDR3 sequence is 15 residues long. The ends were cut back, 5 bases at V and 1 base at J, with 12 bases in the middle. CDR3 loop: CASSPPWGSGNTIYF. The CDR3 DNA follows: TGTGCCAGCAGTCCCCCATGGGGGTCTGGAAACACCATATATTTT.

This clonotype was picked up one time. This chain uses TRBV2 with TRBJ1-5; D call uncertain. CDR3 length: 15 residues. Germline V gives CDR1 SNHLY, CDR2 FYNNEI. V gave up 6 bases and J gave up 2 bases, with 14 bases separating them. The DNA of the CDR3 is TGTGCCAGCAGGCTCACGGTAAATGGCAATCAGCCCCAGCATTTT. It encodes CASRLTVNGNQPQHF.

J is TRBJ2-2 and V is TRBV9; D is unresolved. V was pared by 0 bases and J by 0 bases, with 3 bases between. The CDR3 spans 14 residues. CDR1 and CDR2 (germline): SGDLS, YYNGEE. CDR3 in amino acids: CASSVESNTGELFF. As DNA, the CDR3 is TGTGCCAGCAGCGTAGAATCGAACACCGGGGAGCTGTTTTTT. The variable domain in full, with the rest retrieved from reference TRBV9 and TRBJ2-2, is DSGVTQTPKHLITATGQRVTLRCSPRSGDLSVYWYQQSLDQGLQFLIQYYNGEERAKGNILERFSAQQFPDLHSELNLSSLELGDSALYFCASSVESNTGELFFGEGSRLTVL.

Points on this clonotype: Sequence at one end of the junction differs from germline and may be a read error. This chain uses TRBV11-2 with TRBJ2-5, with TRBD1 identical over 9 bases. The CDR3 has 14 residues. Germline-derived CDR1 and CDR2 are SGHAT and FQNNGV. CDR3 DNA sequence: TGTGCCACCAGCCTAACAGGGGGCGGGGAGACCCAGTACTTC. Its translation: CATSLTGGGETQYF.

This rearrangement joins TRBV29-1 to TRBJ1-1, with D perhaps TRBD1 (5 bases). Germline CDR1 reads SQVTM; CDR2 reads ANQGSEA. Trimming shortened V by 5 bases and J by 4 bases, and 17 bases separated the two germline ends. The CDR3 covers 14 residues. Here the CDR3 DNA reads TGCAGCGTTAGCGGGACGGAGAAAGGCACTGAAGCTTTCTTT. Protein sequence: CSVSGTEKGTEAFF.

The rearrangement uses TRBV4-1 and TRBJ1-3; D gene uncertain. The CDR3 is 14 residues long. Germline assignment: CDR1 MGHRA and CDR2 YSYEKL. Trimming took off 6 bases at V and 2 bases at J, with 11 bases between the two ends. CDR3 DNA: TGCGCCAGCAGTTTCCCAGACCCTGGAAACACCATATATTTT. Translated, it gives CASSFPDPGNTIYF.

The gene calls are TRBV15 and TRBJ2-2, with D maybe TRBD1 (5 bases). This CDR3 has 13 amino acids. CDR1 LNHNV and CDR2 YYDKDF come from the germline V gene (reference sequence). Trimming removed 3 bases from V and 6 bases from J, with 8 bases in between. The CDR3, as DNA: TGTGCCACCAGCAGTTTAGGGGCCGGGGAGCTGTTTTTT. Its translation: CATSSLGAGELFF.

The CDR3 sequence is CSVVMTGLNTEAFF. The CDR3 bases are TGCAGCGTTGTCATGACAGGGTTGAACACTGAAGCTTTCTTT. V usage is TRBV29-1 and J usage is TRBJ1-1; 7 bases match TRBD1. Germline loops: CDR1 SQVTM, CDR2 ANQGSEA. The junction had 5 bases not matched to a gene; V was cut back by 4 bases and J by 0 bases. The CDR3 loop spans 14 amino acids.

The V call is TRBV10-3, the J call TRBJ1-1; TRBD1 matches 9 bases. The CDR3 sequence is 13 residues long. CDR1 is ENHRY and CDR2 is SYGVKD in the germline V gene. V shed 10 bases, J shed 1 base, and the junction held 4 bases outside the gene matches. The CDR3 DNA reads TGTGCCACCGGGACAGGGAGGAACACTGAAGCTTTCTTT. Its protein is CATGTGRNTEAFF.

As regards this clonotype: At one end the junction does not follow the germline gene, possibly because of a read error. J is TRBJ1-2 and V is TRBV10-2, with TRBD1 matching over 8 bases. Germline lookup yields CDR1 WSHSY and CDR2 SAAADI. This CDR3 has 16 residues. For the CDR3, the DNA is TGTGCCAGCAGTTTATGGGGGAGACAGGGGAGGGATGGCTACACCTTC. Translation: CASSLWGRQGRDGYTF.

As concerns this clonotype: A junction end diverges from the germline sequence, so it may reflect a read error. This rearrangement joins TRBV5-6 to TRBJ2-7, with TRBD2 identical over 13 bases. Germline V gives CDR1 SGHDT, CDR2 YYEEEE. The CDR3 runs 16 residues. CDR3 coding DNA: TGCGCCAGCAGCCAAGGACCGGGACTAGCGGGACAGGAGCAGTACTTC. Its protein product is CASSQGPGLAGQEQYF.

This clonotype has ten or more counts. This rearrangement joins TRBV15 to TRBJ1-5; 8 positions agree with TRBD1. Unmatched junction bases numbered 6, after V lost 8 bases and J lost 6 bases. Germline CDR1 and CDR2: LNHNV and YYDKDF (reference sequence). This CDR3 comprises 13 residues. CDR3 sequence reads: CATATGGGQPQHF. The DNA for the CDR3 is TGTGCCACCGCTACAGGGGGTGGTCAGCCCCAGCATTTT.

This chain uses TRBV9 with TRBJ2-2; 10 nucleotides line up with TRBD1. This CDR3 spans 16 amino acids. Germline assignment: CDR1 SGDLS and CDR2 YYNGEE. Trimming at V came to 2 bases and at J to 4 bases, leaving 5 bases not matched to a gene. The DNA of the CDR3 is TGTGCCAGCAGCGTTCGACAGGGGGCGGTCACCGGGGAGCTGTTTTTT. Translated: CASSVRQGAVTGELFF.

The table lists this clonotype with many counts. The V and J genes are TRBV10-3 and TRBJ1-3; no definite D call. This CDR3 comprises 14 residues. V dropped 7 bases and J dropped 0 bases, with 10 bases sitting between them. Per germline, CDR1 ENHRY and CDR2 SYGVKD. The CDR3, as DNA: TGTGCCATCATGGCAAATTTCTCTGGAAACACCATATATTTT. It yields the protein CAIMANFSGNTIYF.

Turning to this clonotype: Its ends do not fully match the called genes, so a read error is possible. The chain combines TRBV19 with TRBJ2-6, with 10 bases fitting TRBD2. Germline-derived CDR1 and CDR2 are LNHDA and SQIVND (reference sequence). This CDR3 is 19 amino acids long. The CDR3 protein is CASPPLLAGARSWANVLTF. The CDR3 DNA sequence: TGTGCCAGCCCGCCCCTCCTAGCGGGGGCGCGCTCTTGGGCCAACGTCCTGACTTTC.

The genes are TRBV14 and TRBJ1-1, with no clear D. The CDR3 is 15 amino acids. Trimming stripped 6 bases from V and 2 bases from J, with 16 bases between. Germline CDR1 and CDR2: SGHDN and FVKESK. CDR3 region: CASRRGLEANTEAFF. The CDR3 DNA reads TGTGCCAGCAGGCGGGGTCTCGAAGCAAACACTGAAGCTTTCTTT. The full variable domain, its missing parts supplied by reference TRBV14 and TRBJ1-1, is EAGVTQFPSHSVIEKGQTVTLRCDPISGHDNLYWYRRVMGKEIKFLLHFVKESKQDESGMPNNRFLAERTGGTYSTLKVQPAELEDSGVYFCASRRGLEANTEAFFGQGTRLTVV.

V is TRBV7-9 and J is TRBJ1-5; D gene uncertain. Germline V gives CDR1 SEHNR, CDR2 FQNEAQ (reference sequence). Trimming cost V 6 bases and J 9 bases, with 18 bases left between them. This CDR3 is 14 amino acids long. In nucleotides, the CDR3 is TGTGCCAGCAGTCCGATTCGATTCCGTCCGCCCCAGCATTTT. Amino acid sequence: CASSPIRFRPPQHF.

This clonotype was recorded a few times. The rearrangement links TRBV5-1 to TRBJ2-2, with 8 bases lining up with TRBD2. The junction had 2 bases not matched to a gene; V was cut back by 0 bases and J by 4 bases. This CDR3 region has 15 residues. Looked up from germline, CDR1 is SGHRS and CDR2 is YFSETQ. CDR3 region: CASSLESGSTGELFF. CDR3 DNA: TGCGCCAGCAGCTTGGAAAGCGGGAGCACCGGGGAGCTGTTTTTT.

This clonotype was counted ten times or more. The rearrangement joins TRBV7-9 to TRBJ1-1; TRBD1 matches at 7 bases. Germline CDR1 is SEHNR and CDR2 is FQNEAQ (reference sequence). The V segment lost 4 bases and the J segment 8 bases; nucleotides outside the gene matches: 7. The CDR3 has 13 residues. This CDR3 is CASSSQGGAEAFF. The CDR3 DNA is TGTGCCAGCAGCTCGCAGGGGGGGGCCGAAGCTTTCTTT.